This TCR beta chain was retrieved from a study of technical replicates of blood from a handful of donors. CDR3 length: 16 residues. The germline V gene encodes CDR1 MGHRA and CDR2 YSYEKL. Unmatched junction bases numbered 12, after V lost 3 bases and J lost 4 bases. Here immunoSEQ multiplex PCR was the method, and the copy in TCRdb shows in-frame clones only, minus some. The sample holds more than 65,000 clones, about nine tenths seen once. Sequenced sample: T cells isolated from PBMCs. This chain joins TRBV4-1 and TRBJ2-7; 7 bases match TRBD2. The TCR comes from a human donor in good health. In DNA form, the CDR3 reads TGCGCCAGCAGCCAGGGCCTCCGGGACTATCCGTACGAGCAGTACTTC. Translation gives CASSQGLRDYPYEQYF.